These T cell receptor beta chains were read from a single sample in a study of PD-1 blockade in classical Hodgkin lymphoma. TCRdb keeps only in-frame clones here, not all; method: immunoSEQ multiplex PCR. The table lists over 15,000 clones, roughly 82% of them singletons, with 25% to 30% in the top ten. The source was peripheral blood mononuclear cells (PBMCs), collected before the second cycle of nivolumab. The origin of the receptors is a human donor with classical Hodgkin lymphoma. Each CDR3 is given with its conserved first and last residue. Fields, in order: D gene, J gene, V gene, clone size, CDR3 DNA, CDR3 protein. The D gene is left open where the match is weak. Clone sizes are given selectively: once, few, many, or a class where the clone is expanded.

D: -
J: TRBJ2-3
V: TRBV18
size: -
DNA: TGTGCCAGCTCACAACAGGGTTCAGATACGCAGTATTTT
CDR3: CASSQQGSDTQYF

D: TRBD2
J: TRBJ2-1
V: TRBV29-1
size: -
DNA: TGCAGCGTTGAGCTTAGCGGGGGACCCTTTTTATACAATGAGCAGTTCTTC
CDR3: CSVELSGGPFLYNEQFF

D: TRBD2
J: TRBJ2-7
V: TRBV5-1
size: -
DNA: TGCGCCAGCAGCCCCAACCCGGGACTAGCCGACGAGCAGTACTTC
CDR3: CASSPNPGLADEQYF

D: -
J: TRBJ1-1
V: TRBV4-2
size: -
DNA: TGTGCCAGCAGCCAAGAGGCAGGGTGGGGGAACACTGAAGCTTTCTTT
CDR3: CASSQEAGWGNTEAFF

D: TRBD2
J: TRBJ2-1
V: TRBV11-2
size: few
DNA: TGTGCCAGCAGCTCCCTCCTCGGCGGGGGGTTCAATGAGCAGTTCTTC
CDR3: CASSSLLGGGFNEQFF

D: -
J: TRBJ2-3
V: TRBV19
size: -
DNA: TGTGCCAGCATGGCCGGAGGGCCAGGGGCGCAGTATTTT
CDR3: CASMAGGPGAQYF

D: -
J: TRBJ2-3
V: TRBV28
size: -
DNA: TGTGCCAGCAGTCAGGGGAGCACAGATACGCAGTATTTT
CDR3: CASSQGSTDTQYF

D: TRBD2
J: TRBJ2-1
V: TRBV27
size: once
DNA: TGTGCCAGCAGTTTAGTGCGGGGGGAATACAATGAGCAGTTCTTC
CDR3: CASSLVRGEYNEQFF

D: TRBD2
J: TRBJ2-1
V: TRBV2
size: -
DNA: TGTGCCAGCACTCTGACTAGCGGTTACAATGAGCAGTTCTTC
CDR3: CASTLTSGYNEQFF

D: -
J: TRBJ2-1
V: TRBV9
size: -
DNA: TGTGCCAGCAGCGACCTCCGTGGGAGCTCCTACAATGAGCAGTTCTTC
CDR3: CASSDLRGSSYNEQFF